These 14 T cell receptor beta chains were sequenced from one sample in a study of blood T cell repertoires in COVID-19. Profiled with immunoSEQ multiplex PCR; TCRdb holds only in-frame clones, not every one. The sample consists of roughly 200,000 clones, roughly 80% of them appearing once. The sequenced sample was PBMCs or T cells enriched from blood (not recorded which). The receptors were sampled from a woman aged 50 to 60 who had been exposed to COVID-19.

Points on this clone: Other nucleotide sequences from this sample produce the same CDR3. The V and J genes are TRBV18 and TRBJ1-2; no definite D call. The V and J ends lost 2 bases and 5 bases respectively, with 9 bases between them. Germline lookup yields CDR1 KGHSH and CDR2 LQKENI. There are 13 residues in the CDR3. Here the CDR3 reads CASSPGSSYGYTF. The CDR3 DNA follows: TGTGCCAGCTCACCAGGGTCTAGTTATGGCTACACCTTC.

The chain is built from TRBV11-2 and TRBJ1-3; no clear D gene. V was pared by 5 bases and J by 1 base, with 12 bases between. Per germline, CDR1 SGHAT and CDR2 FQNNGV. The CDR3 consists of 15 residues. CDR3 sequence (DNA): TGTGCCAGCAGCCCCTGGAGAGCGTCTGGAAACACCATATATTTT. It codes for CASSPWRASGNTIYF. The entire variable domain, with the rest obtained from reference TRBV11-2 and TRBJ1-3, is as follows: EAGVAQSPRYKIIEKRQSVAFWCNPISGHATLYWYQQILGQGPKLLIQFQNNGVVDDSQLPKDRFSAERLKGVDSTLKIQPAKLEDSAVYLCASSPWRASGNTIYFGEGSWLTVV.

CDR3 sequence reads: CASSIVEGITDTQYF. CDR3 in DNA: TGTGCCAGTAGTATAGTGGAGGGGATCACAGATACGCAGTATTTT. The V and J genes are TRBV19 and TRBJ2-3, with a weak D call TRBD2 (6 bases). The CDR3 is 15 amino acids. Per germline, CDR1 LNHDA and CDR2 SQIVND (reference sequence). The V end was cut by 1 base, the J end by 2 bases, with 10 bases between. Variable domain in full (rest from reference TRBV19 and TRBJ2-3): DGGITQSPKYLFRKEGQNVTLSCEQNLNHDAMYWYRQDPGQGLRLIYYSQIVNDFQKGDIAEGYSVSREKKESFPLTVTSAQKNPTAFYLCASSIVEGITDTQYFGPGTRLTVL.

The chain couples TRBV2 to TRBJ1-6; D is unresolved. CDR3 length equals 14 residues. V lost 5 bases and J lost 0, with 5 bases in between. The germline V gene has CDR1 SNHLY and CDR2 FYNNEI. Here the CDR3 reads CASSRSSYNSPLHF. CDR3 sequence (DNA): TGTGCCAGCAGTCGGAGCTCCTATAATTCACCCCTCCACTTT.

This chain uses TRBV3-1 (or the pseudogene TRBV3-2) with TRBJ1-2; 9 positions agree with TRBD1. Germline V CDR1 and CDR2: LGHDT, YNNKEL (reference sequence). The V gene end was trimmed by 4 bases and the J gene end by 7 bases; junction bases not matched to a gene: 7. CDR3 length equals 14 residues. CDR3: CASSRTGGEGGYTF. CDR3 nucleotide sequence: TGTGCCAGCAGCCGAACAGGGGGCGAAGGTGGCTACACCTTC.

This rearrangement joins TRBV24-1 to TRBJ1-2; D might be TRBD1 (5 bases). The germline V gene has CDR1 KGHDR and CDR2 SFDVKD. This CDR3 has 14 amino acids. V gave up 2 bases and J gave up 7 bases, with 13 bases separating them. In DNA form, the CDR3 reads TGTGCCACCAGTGATTCCCCAGGGAAAGGTGGCTACACCTTC. Its translation is CATSDSPGKGGYTF.

The V and J genes are TRBV5-1 and TRBJ1-1; tentative D call: TRBD1 (5 bases). This CDR3 spans 16 amino acids. Germline assignment: CDR1 SGHRS and CDR2 YFSETQ. The V gene lost 4 bases and the J gene lost 5 bases, with 21 bases spanning the gap. The CDR3 DNA reads as TGCGCCAGCAGCGCTACCGTAAGGCAGGGAAATACTGAAGCTTTCTTT. This gives the protein CASSATVRQGNTEAFF.

The chain uses TRBV10-3 and TRBJ1-1; D is perhaps TRBD1 (5 bases). This CDR3 is 16 amino acids long. The ends were cut back, 0 bases at V and 3 bases at J, with 14 bases in the middle. Germline CDR1 and CDR2: ENHRY and SYGVKD. The CDR3 here is CAISESGNGGYTEAFF. The CDR3 nucleotides read TGTGCCATCAGTGAGTCGGGAAACGGGGGATACACTGAAGCTTTCTTT.

The chain is built from TRBV7-6 and TRBJ1-4; 9 nucleotides line up with TRBD1. Germline lookup yields CDR1 SGHVS and CDR2 FNYEAQ. V shed 5 bases and J 8 bases; nucleotides not matched to a gene: 12. This CDR3 has 16 amino acids. The CDR3 is CASSQKTGTGREKLFF. The CDR3 DNA is TGTGCCAGCAGCCAAAAAACCGGGACAGGGAGGGAAAAACTGTTTTTT.

This sequence joins TRBV5-4 and TRBJ2-3; D is possibly TRBD2 (7 bases). Germline V CDR1 and CDR2: SGHNT, YYREEE (reference sequence). Trimming took off 6 bases at V and 3 bases at J, with 17 bases between the two ends. This CDR3 comprises 15 residues. As DNA, the CDR3 is TGTGCCAGCAACCTGGGGGGGCCACTGACAGATACGCAGTATTTT. Amino acid sequence: CASNLGGPLTDTQYF.

This chain joins TRBV15 and TRBJ1-5; 7 bases match TRBD1. The CDR3 length is 14 residues. In germline, CDR1 is LNHNV, CDR2 YYDKDF (reference sequence). V dropped 0 bases and J dropped 7; count of bases not matched to a gene: 3. The CDR3 bases are TGTGCCACCAGCAGAGATAGGGGGCGGCAGCCCCAGCATTTT. Protein: CATSRDRGRQPQHF.

The chain uses TRBV29-1 and TRBJ2-1; D is perhaps TRBD1 (6 bases). Per the germline V gene, CDR1 is SQVTM and CDR2 is ANQGSEA. CDR3 length equals 15 residues. V dropped 7 bases and J dropped 7 bases, with 23 bases sitting between them. CDR3 sequence reads: CSANPGTLPVNEQFF. CDR3 sequence (DNA): TGCAGCGCCAACCCCGGGACACTCCCGGTGAATGAGCAGTTCTTC.

This chain links TRBV6-5 with TRBJ1-6, with 7 bases lining up with TRBD1. CDR1 MNHEY and CDR2 SVGAGI come from the germline V gene. V lost 2 bases and J lost 5; bases outside the gene matches: 3. CDR3 length: 15 amino acids. The CDR3 bases are TGTGCCAGCAGTTACGACAGGGCCCATAATTCACCCCTCCACTTT. Translating gives CASSYDRAHNSPLHF.

V and J are TRBV4-1 and TRBJ1-2; D not resolved. The CDR3 contains 15 residues. The ends were cut back, 0 bases at V and 4 bases at J, with 12 bases in the middle. Germline V gives CDR1 MGHRA, CDR2 YSYEKL. The CDR3 DNA sequence: TGCGCCAGCAGCCAAGATCTACTAGCGGTCTATGGCTACACCTTC. Encoded protein: CASSQDLLAVYGYTF.